These T cell receptor beta chains were read from a single sample in a study of T cells in Graves' hyperthyroidism and ophthalmopathy. One entry per CDR3 protein results from TCRdb running MiXCR on the multiplex PCR reads. Among about 720,000 distinct CDR3 sequences listed, roughly 15% were seen once. The sequenced sample consisted of blood. The receptors come from a man aged 18 to 29 with Graves' hyperthyroidism. Both conserved end residues are part of each CDR3. The order of the fields is clone size, D gene, V gene, J gene, CDR3 protein, CDR3 DNA. The D gene is left open where the match is weak. The size of a clone is reported for some rows only, either as once, few or many, or as a class for expanded clones.

many	NA	TRBV20-1	TRBJ2-1	CSASHQGHYNEQFF	TGCAGTGCTAGTCACCAGGGACACTACAATGAGCAGTTCTTC
few	TRBD2	TRBV12-3/TRBV12-4	TRBJ2-4	CATLTTSAPEKNIQYF	TGTGCCACCCTCACGACTAGCGCCCCAGAAAAAAACATTCAGTACTTC
many	TRBD2	TRBV2	TRBJ2-7	CASRELRLAGYEQYF	TGTGCCAGCAGGGAACTCCGACTAGCGGGCTACGAGCAGTACTTC
many	TRBD1	TRBV10-3	TRBJ2-7	CAIGGRGSYEQYF	TGTGCCATCGGGGGCAGGGGGTCCTACGAGCAGTACTTC
NA	NA	TRBV5-5	TRBJ2-7	CASSPEGGAWYEQYF	TGTGCCAGCAGCCCGGAGGGGGGGGCTTGGTACGAGCAGTACTTC
many	TRBD1	TRBV28	TRBJ2-5	CASIPLGTGDETQYF	TGTGCCAGCATCCCACTGGGGACAGGGGATGAGACCCAGTACTTC
few	NA	TRBV11-2	TRBJ1-3	CASSSGVTGNTIYF	TGTGCCAGCAGCTCAGGGGTTACAGGAAACACCATATATTTT
NA	NA	TRBV12-3/TRBV12-4	TRBJ1-1	CASSFVSELEAFF	TGTGCCAGCAGTTTTGTGTCAGAACTCGAAGCTTTCTTT
many	TRBD2	TRBV11-1	TRBJ2-5	CASSVVALAGLETQYF	TGTGCCAGCAGCGTAGTGGCTCTAGCGGGACTAGAGACCCAGTACTTC
few	TRBD1	TRBV29-1	TRBJ2-1	CSALGTGANEQFF	TGCAGCGCCCTCGGGACAGGGGCCAATGAGCAGTTCTTC
NA	NA	TRBV6-5	TRBJ1-6	CASSYSEMGNSPLHF	TGTGCCAGCAGTTACTCCGAGATGGGAAATTCACCCCTCCACTTT
NA	TRBD2	TRBV6-1	TRBJ2-1	CASSSLGLAGPSYNEQFF	TGTGCCAGCAGTTCCCTGGGACTAGCGGGACCCTCCTACAATGAGCAGTTCTTC
once	NA	TRBV19	TRBJ1-2	CASSDTGTTNYGYTF	TGTGCCAGTAGTGACACCGGGACAACAAACTATGGCTACACCTTC
NA	TRBD1	TRBV19	TRBJ1-1	CASRATGLTEAFF	TGTGCCAGTAGAGCGACAGGGCTCACTGAAGCTTTCTTT
few	NA	TRBV6-1	TRBJ1-5	CASTPRGTSNQPQHF	TGTGCCAGCACCCCGCGGGGAACCAGCAATCAGCCCCAGCATTTT
many	NA	TRBV10-3	TRBJ1-1	CAISDVQPRDTEAFF	TGTGCCATCAGTGATGTCCAGCCGAGGGACACTGAAGCTTTCTTT
many	NA	TRBV27	TRBJ1-5	CASSLLGGQGNQPQHF	TGTGCCAGCAGTCTGTTGGGAGGGCAGGGCAATCAGCCCCAGCATTTT
many	NA	TRBV2	TRBJ1-1	CATRDYTEAFF	TGTGCCACCAGGGACTACACTGAAGCTTTCTTT
few	NA	TRBV28	TRBJ1-4	CASSLGEGGSNEKLFF	TGTGCCAGCAGCCTAGGAGAGGGTGGCAGTAATGAAAAACTGTTTTTT
NA	TRBD2	TRBV7-2	TRBJ2-3	CASSSLAGLNTDTQYF	TGTGCCAGCAGCTCACTAGCGGGTCTCAACACAGATACGCAGTATTTT
many	TRBD2	TRBV28	TRBJ2-5	CASSRRGTSGKETQYF	TGTGCCAGCAGTCGCCGAGGGACTAGCGGAAAAGAGACCCAGTACTTC
few	NA	TRBV7-8	TRBJ2-7	CASSLVTEGYEQYF	TGTGCCAGCAGCTTAGTCACAGAGGGCTACGAGCAGTACTTC
many	TRBD2	TRBV30	TRBJ2-5	CAWWGGTQETQYF	TGTGCCTGGTGGGGGGGGACTCAAGAGACCCAGTACTTC
many	NA	TRBV7-2	TRBJ2-1	CASSLGGGLAETNEQFF	TGTGCCAGCAGCTTAGGGGGGGGGCTAGCGGAAACCAATGAGCAGTTCTTC
many	TRBD1	TRBV7-3	TRBJ2-3	CASSPGGPTDTQYF	TGTGCCAGCAGTCCAGGGGGCCCCACAGATACGCAGTATTTT
NA	TRBD2	TRBV3-1	TRBJ2-3	CASSRLAGRADTQYF	TGTGCCAGCAGCCGACTAGCGGGACGGGCAGATACGCAGTATTTT
few	NA	TRBV19	TRBJ2-7	CASSIGGRSNEQYF	TGTGCCAGTAGTATAGGAGGGAGGTCCAACGAGCAGTACTTC
many	TRBD2	TRBV6-5	TRBJ2-2	CASSYLGSRTSGSTGELFF	TGTGCCAGCAGTTACCTTGGGTCTAGGACTAGCGGGAGCACCGGGGAGCTGTTTTTT
NA	NA	TRBV12-3/TRBV12-4	TRBJ2-7	CASSLSSGTDEQYF	TGTGCCAGCAGTTTAAGTTCGGGTACCGACGAGCAGTACTTC
NA	NA	TRBV7-2	TRBJ1-3	CASSLTTGNTIYF	TGTGCCAGCAGCTTAACTACCGGAAACACCATATATTTT
NA	NA	TRBV5-1	TRBJ2-7	CASSSDLSIWDEQYF	TGCGCCAGCAGCTCGGATTTGTCTATATGGGACGAGCAGTACTTC
many	NA	TRBV20-1	TRBJ2-3	CSAGDFRARADTQYF	TGCAGTGCTGGTGATTTCAGGGCTAGGGCAGATACGCAGTATTTT
many	TRBD2	TRBV20-1	TRBJ2-7	CSARASGTYEQYF	TGCAGTGCTAGGGCTAGCGGGACCTACGAGCAGTACTTC
many	NA	TRBV30	TRBJ2-1	CAWTPGYNEQFF	TGTGCCTGGACCCCAGGCTACAATGAGCAGTTCTTC
many	NA	TRBV20-1	TRBJ1-1	CSARDYRARTEAFF	TGCAGTGCTAGAGATTACCGGGCTAGGACTGAAGCTTTCTTT
NA	NA	TRBV4-1	TRBJ1-1	CASSQDPVNTEAFF	TGCGCCAGCAGCCAAGATCCCGTGAACACTGAAGCTTTCTTT
NA	TRBD2	TRBV25-1	TRBJ2-5	CASSGRPGTSGSHSQETQYF	TGTGCCAGCAGTGGGCGTCCCGGGACTAGCGGTTCCCATTCTCAAGAGACCCAGTACTTC
few	NA	TRBV28	TRBJ1-5	CASSLLRNQPQHF	TGTGCCAGCAGTTTGTTGAGAAATCAGCCCCAGCATTTT
NA	TRBD1	TRBV10-3	TRBJ1-6	CAIRRDSLSPLHF	TGTGCCATCAGGCGGGACAGTTTGTCACCCCTCCACTTT
many	NA	TRBV29-1	TRBJ1-1	CSVSYLAEAFF	TGCAGCGTTTCCTACTTAGCTGAAGCTTTCTTT
few	NA	TRBV6-1	TRBJ2-4	CASSLGTVQGIQYF	TGTGCCAGCAGTCTGGGGACGGTCCAGGGCATTCAGTACTTC
NA	NA	TRBV29-1	TRBJ2-7	CSVEGRADPGYEQYF	TGCAGCGTTGAGGGGCGGGCAGACCCGGGGTACGAGCAGTACTTC
few	NA	TRBV12-3/TRBV12-4	TRBJ2-7	CASSGPVHEQYF	TGTGCCAGCTCCGGGCCCGTCCACGAGCAGTACTTC
many	NA	TRBV11-2	TRBJ1-1	CASSEQPIWGVRSTEAFF	TGTGCCAGCAGCGAACAGCCTATTTGGGGGGTTCGCAGCACTGAAGCTTTCTTT
few	TRBD2	TRBV2	TRBJ2-3	CATRGLAGIDTQYF	TGTGCCACCCGGGGACTAGCGGGAATCGATACGCAGTATTTT
NA	NA	TRBV11-2	TRBJ2-7	CASSLRMSYEQYF	TGTGCCAGCAGCTTGAGAATGTCCTACGAGCAGTACTTC
NA	NA	TRBV15	TRBJ2-5	CATSIGETQYF	TGTGCCACCAGCATAGGGGAGACCCAGTACTTC
many	NA	TRBV2	TRBJ2-5	CASSGATGMQETQYF	TGTGCCAGCAGTGGAGCGACAGGAATGCAAGAGACCCAGTACTTC
NA	NA	TRBV5-5	TRBJ2-5	CASRPGDVETQYF	TGTGCCAGCAGGCCCGGAGATGTGGAGACCCAGTACTTC
NA	TRBD2	TRBV5-1	TRBJ2-5	CASSRRTSGGQETQYF	TGCGCCAGCAGCAGGCGGACTAGCGGGGGGCAGGAGACCCAGTACTTC
many	NA	TRBV5-1	TRBJ2-2	CASSFQTGPGELFF	TGCGCCAGCAGCTTTCAAACAGGGCCCGGGGAGCTGTTTTTT
few	NA	TRBV9	TRBJ1-5	CASSASRGLNSNQPQHF	TGTGCCAGCAGCGCCTCCAGGGGATTAAATAGCAATCAGCCCCAGCATTTT
few	TRBD1	TRBV24-1	TRBJ1-2	CATSEGQGIYGYTF	TGTGCCACCAGCGAGGGACAGGGGATCTATGGCTACACCTTC
few	NA	TRBV20-1	TRBJ2-3	CSATGSNTDTQYF	TGCAGTGCCACGGGGTCCAACACAGATACGCAGTATTTT